This T cell receptor beta chain stems from a study of blood T cells in healthy people across ages (dated by TCRdb to the mid-2010s). Study-wide context: In model experiments, roughly one uniquely barcoded TCR beta cDNA molecule per two T cells was captured by template switching. To track age-related changes in TCR beta repertoire diversity, the study relied on deep sequencing normalized with unique cDNA molecular identifiers. Donors were grouped into four age groups: young (average 16 years), middle-aged (approximately 41), aged (around 60) and long-lived (less than 85). To avoid experimental bias, donors of different ages were spread randomly across the sequencing lanes. For two donors (one aged 18 to 30 and one aged 80 or older), the study analyzed two additional independent replicas of 1 million unique cDNA reads from the same blood draw.

Points on this clonotype: No cognate antigen has been identified for it. No per-base quality is available; no much larger clone lies one base away.

Libraries were built with 5' RACE. Instrument on record: Illumina HiSeq 2500. The second PCR ran for roughly 6 to 11 cycles and used a J-beta primer mix along with a sample-barcoded 5' primer. A template-switch 5' adaptor carrying 12 random nucleotides introduced a unique molecular identifier onto each TCR beta cDNA molecule. Each sample yielded at least 3 million CDR3-containing paired-end reads. First-strand cDNA was synthesized from all RNA with the Mint cDNA synthesis kit, primed by a TRBC-specific oligonucleotide. Following uracil-DNA glycosylase treatment, all cDNA underwent a first 18-cycle PCR with the universal primers M1SS and BC2_uni_R. The original pipeline was this. Normalization of each sample was performed by random selection of 1 million high-quality reads, each carrying a distinct molecular identifier. Instead of being binned into consensus sequences, reads that shared molecular identifiers were thrown out. MiTCR, set to a Q25 quality threshold and the strictest error-elimination algorithm, was used for CDR3 identification, clonotype clustering and error correction. A nonparametric unseen species model with Euler transformation was used to estimate lower-bound total TCR beta diversity. TCRdb reanalyzed the raw reads on its own, using fastp at Q25 for trimming and MiXCR for clone calling, and kept in-frame beta chains. Every entry covers one CDR3 protein and lists the most common genes and DNA from its rows. The V and J calls, along with clone size, are taken from TCRdb and not from the paper's own processing. For this sample there are under 950,000 distinct CDR3 sequences; 20% to 25% appear just once. The ten largest clones capture roughly 22% of the sample.

Summary of the overall study and its limitations: A strong correlation was found between observed TCR beta diversity and the percentage of naive T cells measured by flow cytometry. Since profiling was done on bulk unsorted PBMCs, naive and antigen-experienced compartments could not be conclusively compared. Compared with the aged group, the long-lived group had more naive CD4+ T cells, fewer expanded clones and increased TCR diversity, a pattern suggesting age selection. Because donor CMV infection status was unknown, age-related changes in expanded clonotypes were potentially confounded. As age increased, observed TCR beta diversity per million T cells dropped in a roughly linear way, and a significant reduction was already evident by age roughly 40. Estimates of total diversity based on one million sequenced T cells were considered lower bounds and underestimates.

The donors were 40 or so Caucasian individuals from Russia, aged roughly 6 to 90 years, who were systemically healthy. Each donor gave roughly 11 milliliters of peripheral blood, drawn into EDTA-treated Vacutainer tubes. Ficoll-Paque density-gradient centrifugation was used to isolate PBMCs, with at least 6 million per sample. Trizol reagent was used to extract total RNA from the PBMCs, yielding at least 6 micrograms per sample. For every donor, flow cytometry on a PBMC aliquot measured the percentage of naive CD45RAhigh/CD27high T cells. The sequence was collected from a man in his sixties or seventies in good health. The source material was blood.

The DNA sequence is TGTGCCAGCAGGTCCTCCCGGGCGGGTGGCACAGATACGCAGTATTTT. The translation is CASRSSRAGGTDTQYF. The chain couples TRBV12-3 or TRBV12-4 to TRBJ2-3; possibly the D gene is TRBD2, per 5 matching bases. The CDR3 contains 16 residues, cysteine and phenylalanine counted. The only DNA kept is the CDR3, 48 bases in frame from the first base. At the junction V is shortened by 6 bases and J by 1 base, with 17 bases in between.